The 8 T cell receptor beta chains presented below share a single source sample, sequenced in a study of shared clonotypes between healthy human individuals. TCRdb's copy holds only in-frame clones and misses some; the assay was immunoSEQ multiplex PCR. The sample carries millions of clones, over 85% recorded once. The specimen sequenced was naive CD4+ T cells sorted from blood. As to subset: CD45RA+ positively selected. These receptors were collected from a man between 18 and 29 years old in good health.

The chain is built from TRBV7-9 and TRBJ2-1; D ambiguous. The CDR3 totals 12 residues. Germline V gives CDR1 SEHNR, CDR2 FQNEAQ (reference sequence). V was cut by 2 bases and J by 8 bases, with 7 bases left in between. The CDR3 DNA reads as TGTGCCAGCAGCTTACTGCTGCATGAGCAGTTCTTC. Translated: CASSLLLHEQFF.

The CDR3 DNA sequence: TGCGCCAGCAGTGATACCTCTAGCGTAAAAGAGACCCAGTACTTC. This codes for CASSDTSSVKETQYF. The chain links TRBV10-1 to TRBJ2-5; TRBD2 might be the D (6 bases). The CDR3 runs 15 residues. Deletions cut 3 bases from V and 3 bases from J, with 14 bases between. The germline V gene encodes CDR1 WNHNN and CDR2 SYGVQD (reference sequence).

This rearrangement joins TRBV5-7 to TRBJ2-7; the D gene is possibly TRBD1 (6 bases). TRBV5-7 is filed as an ORF, its function uncertain. This CDR3 has 16 amino acids. Trimming shortened V by 3 bases and J by 2 bases, and 18 bases separated the two germline ends. The CDR3 region is CASSCDHRDNPYEQYF. The CDR3 DNA reads TGTGCCAGCAGCTGCGACCATCGGGACAATCCCTACGAGCAGTACTTC.

This chain links TRBV14 with TRBJ1-2; D unclear. Germline CDR1 and CDR2: SGHDN and FVKESK. The CDR3 length is 13 residues. V lost 4 bases and J lost 5, with 11 bases in between. CDR3 DNA: TGTGCCAGCAGCCTAGGAGGGATGTATGGCTACACCTTC. This encodes CASSLGGMYGYTF.

In the case of this clone: The same CDR3 arises from other DNA sequences in this sample as well. The gene calls are TRBV14 and TRBJ1-2, with D unclear. The CDR3 contains 13 residues. The V and J ends lost 0 bases and 4 bases respectively, with 6 bases between them. Germline V CDR1 and CDR2: SGHDN, FVKESK. The CDR3, as DNA: TGTGCCAGCAGCCAAGACAGGACCTATGGCTACACCTTC. It specifies CASSQDRTYGYTF.

On this clone itself: Other DNA sequences in the same sample also yield this CDR3. The chain combines TRBV2 with TRBJ1-5; D is possibly TRBD1 (5 bases). CDR3 length equals 12 residues. The germline gives CDR1 SNHLY, CDR2 FYNNEI. Trimming cost V 4 bases and J 4 bases, with 5 bases left between them. The CDR3 DNA reads as TGTGCCAGCAGTGCAGGGAATCAGCCCCAGCATTTT. Its translation: CASSAGNQPQHF.

V is TRBV5-4 and J is TRBJ1-6; no definite D call. The CDR3 contains 14 residues. Deletions cut 2 bases from V and 7 bases from J, with 10 bases between. Germline V gives CDR1 SGHNT, CDR2 YYREEE (reference sequence). The CDR3 protein is CASSFSQKNSPLHF. The CDR3 DNA is TGTGCCAGCAGCTTCAGCCAGAAAAATTCACCCCTCCACTTT.

The chain recombines TRBV7-2 with TRBJ1-1, with TRBD1 matching 9 bases. The V and J ends lost 5 bases and 7 bases, in that order; junction bases with no gene match: 11. In germline, CDR1 is SGHTA, CDR2 FQGNSA. The CDR3 totals 15 residues. The CDR3 loop is CASSAQDRGTIEAFF. The CDR3 nucleotides are TGTGCCAGCAGCGCCCAGGACAGGGGAACAATTGAAGCTTTCTTT.